This T cell receptor (beta chain) was profiled in a study of blood T cell repertoires in COVID-19 (dated by TCRdb to between 2020 and 2021). At the level of the whole study: The collaborator samples originated in the United States, Italy and Spain and spanned the acute and convalescent phases of COVID-19. The prospective study material was composed of cDNA or gDNA derived from T cells, B-cell-depleted T cells, or PBMCs. Subjects who had been exposed to COVID-19, were actively infected with it, or had recovered from it provided the deeply sampled blood TCRbeta repertoires that made up the dataset. The repertoires were made available in a free public database intended to serve as a resource for research on the immune response to SARS-CoV-2. Samples were obtained from the ongoing ImmuneRACE study (first 160 participants) and from about 1,300 subjects provided by 6 global collaborators. Sample metadata almost always included a de-identified subject ID, COVID-19 status, age in years and sex. Where available, HLA class I and class II types were taken from metadata supplied by the sample provider and were not determined by assay-based typing. The paper's findings and limits, for the study overall: The quantity of clinical and demographic metadata differed by source and by participant and was supplied without curation.

As for this clone: Its antigen remains unidentified. Qualities for individual bases were not recorded, and no much larger clone is one base off.

The immunoSEQ Assay, a bias-controlled multiplex PCR, was used to amplify TCRbeta CDR3 regions from genomic DNA. As for the original processing: Within the assay, amplification of reference gene primers was used to estimate how many nucleated cells each sample contained. Sequence reads were collapsed and filtered to measure the absolute abundance of every unique TCRbeta CDR3 rearrangement. For each sample, productive Simpson clonality was calculated as the square root of Simpson's diversity index across productive rearrangements. Not all clones reach the TCRdb copy of this immuneACCESS table, which keeps in-frame sequences only. Checked studies attribute under half of the gap to unresolved V genes and leave the rest unexplained. From that table come the V and J calls and clone size; the DNA was used to work out D and trimming. The sample data list about 320,000 clones, and around nine tenths of these were observed just once. Approximately 5% of the sample belongs to the ten largest clones.

Enrolling through a virtual design, the prospective study's participants ranged in age from roughly 18 to 95 years and lived across 24 United States geographic areas. In the prospective study, cohorts were assigned on the basis of participant-reported clinical history obtained from a screening survey and a study questionnaire. ImmuneRACE Cohort 3 recovered participants were defined by two consecutive negative NP/OP PCR tests, healthcare professional clearance, or symptom resolution. In the prospective study, whole blood, serum and a nasopharyngeal or oropharyngeal swab were collected from each participant by mobile phlebotomists. Participants in the prospective study had the option to provide additional blood draws and questionnaires over an approximately two-month period. Prospective study blood samples were shipped either frozen or at room temperature before DNA extraction. Taken from the germline V gene (reference sequence), the CDR1 and CDR2 loops are LNHDA and SQIVND. Relative to germline, V is 1 base shorter and J is 2 bases shorter, with 7 bases between their ends. The CDR3 starts with the cysteine, ends with the phenylalanine, and has 14 residues. The DNA shown is the 42-base CDR3, in frame from base 1.

The sample consisted of PBMCs or T cells enriched from blood (not recorded which). Recombination joined TRBV19 with TRBJ2-3, with the D gene call left open. The receptor was derived from a woman younger than 45 who had recovered from COVID-19. The bases read TGTGCCAGTAGTATAGGGTCAGTCACAGATACGCAGTATTTT. This sequence encodes CASSIGSVTDTQYF. Supplemented by the reference TRBV19 and TRBJ2-3 proteins around the CDR3, the complete variable domain is DGGITQSPKYLFRKEGQNVTLSCEQNLNHDAMYWYRQDPGQGLRLIYYSQIVNDFQKGDIAEGYSVSREKKESFPLTVTSAQKNPTAFYLCASSIGSVTDTQYFGPGTRLTVL.